This T cell receptor beta chain came from a study of cytomegalovirus exposure and HLA in healthy donors listed by TCRdb under 2017. Regarding the research as a whole: An earlier analysis of some 600 of the donors reported 250 to 300 Gb of sequence data and 117 million unique TCR beta sequences obtained from approximately 180 million T cells. The study was designed to test whether signatures of past pathogen exposure could be identified by cataloging public T cell receptors. Every repertoire in the discovery cohort had been generated on one and the same sequencing platform. Genome-wide SNP genotypes for about 55% of the roughly 670 donors were used in a later genetic analysis, which treated that subset as a discovery cohort. HLA typing covered class I and class II loci at four-digit resolution. A separate validation cohort of roughly 130 different subjects was used in addition to the approximately 610-subject first cohort. Typing coverage varied by locus: roughly 620-640 donors for A, B, C, DRB1 and DQB1; roughly 510 for DQA1; around 570 for DPA1; some 470 for DPB1. The study used immunosequencing to profile the T cell repertoires of approximately 630 subjects and linked those repertoires to cytomegalovirus serostatus. Of the approximately 400 genotyped donors, approximately 81% were placed in the genetic ancestry cluster associated with self-reported Caucasian donors. In an earlier analysis of more than 550 of the donors, high-throughput TCR beta sequencing was used to judge whether each TCR beta V gene segment behaved as functional or pseudogenic. The later analysis used no new phenotypic data to find candidate immune exposures, relying instead on TCR beta sequences and their occurrence across donors. Donor age, sex, ethnicity and CMV serostatus were collected together with the repertoire data. To predict cytomegalovirus infection status, the study combined high-throughput TCR immunosequencing, statistical association of individual TCRs with disease status, and machine learning. Across roughly 420 genotyped donors of the cohort, an average of about 200,000 unique TCR beta nucleotide sequences per donor were sequenced, and approximately 17% of those sequences were non-productive. A later analysis re-examined previously published TCR beta repertoires from roughly 650 donors and added high-resolution HLA genotyping to investigate patterns of TCR occurrence. About 5 DR-DQ haplotypes were handled as single units for association and clustering, since linkage in the cohort was strong. An early release covering more than 500 HLA-typed donors comprised about 300 gigabases of sequencing data and tens of millions of unique TCR sequences. General findings and caveats noted by the study authors: Compared with the roughly 710-donor mean, donors in an Asian-associated ancestry cluster had fewer N-insertions in productive TCRs, according to a later genetic analysis. The study gave a list of about 160 TCR beta chains associated with cytomegalovirus. Across donors, most TCR sequences were observed very rarely, whereas some public TCRs were present in many individuals. Several of the top co-occurrence clusters appeared to be linked to parvovirus B19, influenza, CMV and Epstein-Barr virus, according to a later analysis. In a later analysis, HLA-associated TCR beta chains were found to be more clonally expanded and to have lower generation probabilities than equally common non-associated chains. This cohort had only TCR beta chains sequenced, and the lack of alpha or paired-chain data limited which features could be detected. The 87-base-pair reads could not distinguish some IMGT-functional V segments, including TRBV6-2 and TRBV6-3, so those segments were excluded. When HLA alleles, especially DR and DQ, strongly co-occurred, attributing TCR associations to individual alleles was difficult. In a later analysis, the rate of TCR association differed among HLA loci, with DRB1 alleles having the most associated TCRs and HLA-C alleles having the fewest. A later analysis found that most CMV-associated TCR beta chains appeared HLA-restricted, with HLA associations seemingly driven largely by CMV exposure. Cytomegalovirus status was reported to be diagnosed by the classifier with high specificity and sensitivity in both the original and validation cohorts. Because counts were too low, seventeen rarely observed V segments, including chromosome 9 orphons, were left out of the earlier analysis of over 550 of the donors. Presence/absence analyses assumed roughly uniform sequencing depth across donors, an assumption that may not hold. CMV serostatus was the only immune exposure information available for the cohort. The sequencing pipeline was judged likely to have produced a cluster of highly shared sequence variants as a technical artifact. In a later genetic analysis, a missense DCLRE1C variant was associated with V-gene and J-gene trimming of TCR beta chains, and the association was replicated in an independent cohort. In an earlier analysis of under 600 of the donors, most TCR beta V segments were observed in productive rearrangements about 90% or about 30% of the time, broadly matching IMGT annotations. Correlated functional status among segregating V segments might reflect linkage disequilibrium, but an unknown experimental factor could not be ruled out. The authors suggested that the approach could potentially be generalized to other disease states and immunological phenotypes. A few of the identified cytomegalovirus-associated TCR beta chains were confirmed in vitro to be specific for cytomegalovirus antigens. A further reported finding was that TCR beta sequences accurately predicted the HLA-A and HLA-B alleles for most subjects in the first cohort. Because some donors lacked HLA typing at each locus, the association tests relied only on the typed subset. A later analysis associated about 18,000 TCR beta sequences with specific HLA alleles at a false discovery rate of 0.05.

Spanning cysteine to phenylalanine, the CDR3 consists of 14 amino acids. Only the CDR3 DNA is retained, 42 bases long and in frame from the first base. CDR1 and CDR2 were assigned from the germline V gene as MNHNS and SASEGT. For this chain, trimming is 6 bases at the V end and 3 bases at the J end, and the number of junction bases without a gene match is 7. A remark on this clone: The antigen it binds to is not known. No qualities accompany the bases; no much larger clone lies one base away.

The cohort comprised some 700 healthy bone marrow donors. At the time of sampling, every cohort member was nominally healthy, though immune exposures that went unrecorded were likely present. The donor was CMV seropositive and was included in the group of 300 or so seropositive cohort members. Every donor gave a peripheral blood sample, and the peripheral blood mononuclear cells from that sample were used for TCR beta sequencing. Genomic DNA extraction from the blood cell samples was performed with the Qiagen DNeasy Blood Extraction Kit. The library came from the immunoSEQ multiplex PCR assay. For the multiplex PCR, a mixture combining 60 forward primers for TCR Vbeta segments and 13 reverse primers for TCR Jbeta segments was used. The CDR3 region of rearranged TCR beta genes was amplified from genomic DNA by a multiplex PCR assay. The Illumina HiSeq System was used to sequence the amplified TCR beta libraries as 87-base-pair reads. Per the original workflow: A later analysis counted some 74 million unique TCR beta chains across the 650 to 700 repertoires, and 10 million to 12 million of these chains were shared by at least two donors. To remove PCR and sequencing errors, raw reads were error-corrected and collapsed into unique sequences using a nearest-neighbor algorithm that merged closely related sequences. V, D and J gene segments were assigned by aligning CDR3 sequences to IMGT reference sequences. Each retained sequence needed at least a six-nucleotide match to both a V gene segment and a J gene segment. A rearrangement was called productive if the CDR3 had no stop codons and remained in frame with V and J, and every other rearrangement was called non-productive. Following IMGT convention, CDR3 was defined as the stretch from the second conserved V-encoded cysteine up to the conserved J-encoded phenylalanine. Sequences without an unambiguous match to a single V gene segment were excluded from the earlier analysis of a few hundred of the donors. In an earlier analysis of several hundred of the donors, a V segment was called functional when productive rearrangements were above 56.7%, and segregating when the standard deviation between donors exceeded 5%. A statistical classification framework was built for diagnosing cytomegalovirus status from the catalog of TCR beta chain sequences. V and J gene assignment, in a later analysis, came from comparing TCR nucleotide sequences with IMGT/GENE-DB human TR gene sequences. A later analysis assigned CDR3 sequences and most-parsimonious VDJ recombination scenarios with the TCRdist pipeline. In a later analysis, each TCR beta chain was defined by its CDR3 amino acid sequence together with its V-gene family, and reads without a unique V-gene family were excluded. A later analysis removed over 500 highly shared, low-generation-probability nucleotide sequences to deal with suspected cross-contamination and a sequencing artifact. A later analysis calculated a clonal expansion index for each public chain from normalized within-repertoire ranks of inferred template counts. In a later analysis, generation probabilities were computed with a VDJ recombination model fitted to out-of-frame rearrangements, and the resulting probabilities were checked against IGoR. In a later analysis, hypergeometric tests were used to score TCR-TCR, TCR-HLA and TCR-CMV co-occurrence, with a repertoire-size bias correction applied to TCR pairs. To estimate false discovery rates, a later analysis permuted the HLA or CMV assignments 20 times. In a later analysis, co-occurring TCRs were grouped using DBSCAN, with TCRdist sequence similarity added in when clustering inside HLA-allele-positive subsets. Repertoires with fewer than 30,000 or more than 120,000 public chains, plus five repertoires with anomalous nucleotide sharing, were excluded from co-occurrence clustering. In TCRdb, the immuneACCESS table is reduced to in-frame sequences with V and J assigned. These tables do not hold every clone; where another copy was compared, an unresolved V gene accounts for under half, and the others remain unexplained. The DNA gave D and trimming, while V, J and clone size come from that table. In this sample the table shows 150,000 to 200,000 clones, roughly 80% of which occur a single time. The ten biggest clones cover around 8% of the sample.

The sequence derives from a woman between 35 and 50 years old in good health and CMV-seropositive. Source material: PBMCs. Here the chain combines TRBV6-1 and TRBJ2-7, with 8 bases matching TRBD1. The CDR3 protein is CASSLVTGVYEQYF. In nucleotide form, the sequence is TGTGCCAGCAGCCTAGTGACAGGGGTCTACGAGCAGTACTTC.